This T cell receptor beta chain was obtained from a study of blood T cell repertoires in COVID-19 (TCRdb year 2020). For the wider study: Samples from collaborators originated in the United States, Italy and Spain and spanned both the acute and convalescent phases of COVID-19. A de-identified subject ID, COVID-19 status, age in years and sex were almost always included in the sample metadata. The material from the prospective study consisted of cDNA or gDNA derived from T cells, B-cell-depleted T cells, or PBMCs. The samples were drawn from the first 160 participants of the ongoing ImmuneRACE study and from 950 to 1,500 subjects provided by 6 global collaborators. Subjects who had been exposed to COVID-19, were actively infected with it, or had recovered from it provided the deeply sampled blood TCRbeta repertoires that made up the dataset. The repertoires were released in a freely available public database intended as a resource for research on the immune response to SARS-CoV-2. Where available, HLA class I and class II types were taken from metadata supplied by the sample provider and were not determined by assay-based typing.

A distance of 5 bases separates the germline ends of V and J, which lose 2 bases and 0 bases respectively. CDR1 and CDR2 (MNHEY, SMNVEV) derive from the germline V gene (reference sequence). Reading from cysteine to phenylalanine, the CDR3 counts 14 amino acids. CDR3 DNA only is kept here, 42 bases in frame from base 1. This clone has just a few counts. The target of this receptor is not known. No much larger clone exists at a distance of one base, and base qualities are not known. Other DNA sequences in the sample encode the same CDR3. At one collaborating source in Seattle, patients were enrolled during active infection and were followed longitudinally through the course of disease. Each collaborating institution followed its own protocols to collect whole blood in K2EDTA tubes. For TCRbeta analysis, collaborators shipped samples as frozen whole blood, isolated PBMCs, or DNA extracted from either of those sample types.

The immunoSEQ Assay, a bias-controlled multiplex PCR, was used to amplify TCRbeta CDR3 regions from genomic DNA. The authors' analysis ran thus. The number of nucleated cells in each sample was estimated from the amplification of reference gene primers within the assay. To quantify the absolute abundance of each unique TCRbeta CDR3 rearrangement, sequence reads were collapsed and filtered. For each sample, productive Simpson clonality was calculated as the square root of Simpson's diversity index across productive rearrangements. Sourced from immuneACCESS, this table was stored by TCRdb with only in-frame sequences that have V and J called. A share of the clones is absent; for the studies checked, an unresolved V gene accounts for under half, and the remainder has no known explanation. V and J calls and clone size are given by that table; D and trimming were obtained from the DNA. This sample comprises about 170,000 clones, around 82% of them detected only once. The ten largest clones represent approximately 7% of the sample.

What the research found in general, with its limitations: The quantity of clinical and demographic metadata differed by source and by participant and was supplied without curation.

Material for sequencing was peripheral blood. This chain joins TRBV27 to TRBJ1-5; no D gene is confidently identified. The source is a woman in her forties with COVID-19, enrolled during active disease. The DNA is TGTGCCAGCAGTTTAGAGGTTAGCAATCAGCCCCAGCATTTT. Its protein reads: CASSLEVSNQPQHF.